These 23 T cell receptor beta chains originate from one sample sequenced in a study of sequential checkpoint blockade in melanoma. Clones were read by immunoSEQ multiplex PCR, and TCRdb kept only the in-frame ones, dropping some. The table includes over 10,000 clones, roughly two thirds detected once. Treatment reported: randomized to nivolumab then ipilimumab (arm A) or the reverse (arm B). Sequencing was performed on CD8+ T cells sorted from blood (inferred from file names), taken from a patient given nivolumab and ipilimumab in sequence. These receptor sequences come from a human donor with melanoma.

V gene TRBV10-3 combines with J gene TRBJ2-1, with a possible D match to TRBD2 (5 bases). Per germline, CDR1 ENHRY and CDR2 SYGVKD. This CDR3 is built from 15 residues. Trimming shortened V by 4 bases and J by 0 bases, and 10 bases separated the two germline ends. The chain's CDR3 is CAISVAGVSYNEQFF. The CDR3 DNA sequence: TGTGCCATCAGTGTGGCGGGTGTCTCCTACAATGAGCAGTTCTTC.

The chain employs TRBV28 and TRBJ2-7; 8 nucleotides agree with TRBD1. Germline CDR1 MDHEN, CDR2 SYDVKM. With 2 bases clipped from V and 4 bases from J, the junction kept 4 bases outside the gene matches. The length of the CDR3 is 14 residues. The CDR3 loop reads CASSLDRGRYEQYF. The CDR3 DNA follows: TGTGCCAGCAGTTTAGACAGGGGACGGTACGAGCAGTACTTC.

This clone turned up a few times. The rearrangement joins TRBV9 to TRBJ2-1; no clear D gene. CDR1 and CDR2 from the germline V gene are SGDLS and YYNGEE. V was cut by 3 bases and J by 4 bases, with 14 bases left in between. This CDR3 comprises 15 residues. CDR3: CASSAFPTTYNEQFF. The CDR3 coding sequence is TGTGCCAGCAGCGCGTTTCCGACAACATACAATGAGCAGTTCTTC.

The gene calls are TRBV28 and TRBJ2-1, with 8 nucleotides matching TRBD2. The ends lost 5 bases at V and 9 bases at J; junction bases unmatched: 9. The CDR3 totals 14 residues. Germline V gene lookup returns CDR1 MDHEN and CDR2 SYDVKM. The CDR3 nucleotides read TGTGCCAGCAGTATACAGCGGGAGTACGGTGAGCAGTTCTTC. It translates to CASSIQREYGEQFF.

The rearrangement links TRBV29-1 to TRBJ2-5; the D gene is possibly TRBD2 (5 bases). The assigned J gene may be wrong: the sequence end matches TRBJ2-7 better. Germline CDR1 is SQVTM and CDR2 is ANQGSEA. This CDR3 is 11 amino acids long. The CDR3 DNA follows: TGCAGCGTTGCGAGGGATTACGAGCAGTACTTC. It codes for CSVARDYEQYF.

This clone was counted between two and nine times. This chain joins TRBV7-2 and TRBJ1-1, with a possible D match to TRBD1 (5 bases). Trimming pared 1 base from V and 6 bases from J, leaving 15 bases between. This CDR3 spans 15 amino acids. Germline V lookup: CDR1 SGHTA, CDR2 FQGNSA. Written as DNA, the CDR3 is TGTGCCAGCAGCTTAGAACTGGGACTCAGGGCTGAAGCTTTCTTT. Translation gives CASSLELGLRAEAFF.

The chain links TRBV11-2 to TRBJ2-1, with D perhaps TRBD2 (5 bases). This CDR3 region has 15 residues. Trimming cost V 6 bases and J 0 bases, with 12 bases left between them. In germline, CDR1 is SGHAT, CDR2 FQNNGV. Here the CDR3 DNA reads TGTGCCAGCAGACCCGGGGAGAGCTCCTACAATGAGCAGTTCTTC. Translating it yields CASRPGESSYNEQFF.

This clone was recorded only once. In nucleotides, the CDR3 is TGTGCCAGCAGGGGCGTGGGACTAGCAGAGACCCAGTACTTC. Protein product: CASRGVGLAETQYF. The rearrangement uses TRBV2 and TRBJ2-5; TRBD2 matches at 9 bases. V lost 6 bases and J lost 4; bases outside the gene matches: 6. Germline-derived CDR1 and CDR2 are SNHLY and FYNNEI. The CDR3 consists of 14 residues. Together with reference TRBV2 and TRBJ2-5, the CDR3 gives the full variable domain: EPEVTQTPSHQVTQMGQEVILRCVPISNHLYFYWYRQILGQKVEFLVSFYNNEISEKSEIFDDQFSVERPDGSNFTLKIRSTKLEDSAMYFCASRGVGLAETQYFGPGTRLLVL.

The chain links TRBV5-1 to TRBJ2-1; tentatively, D is TRBD1 (5 bases). The ends were cut back, 0 bases at V and 3 bases at J, with 13 bases in the middle. From germline, CDR1 is SGHRS and CDR2 YFSETQ. The CDR3 covers 16 residues. The CDR3: CASSLDRLSDYNEQFF. The CDR3 bases are TGCGCCAGCAGCTTGGACAGGCTCTCCGACTACAATGAGCAGTTCTTC.

In DNA form, the CDR3 reads TGTGCCAGTAGTCCCCGGCTAGCCTACAATGAGCAGTTCTTC. Translation: CASSPRLAYNEQFF. The chain links TRBV19 to TRBJ2-1; D gene unclear. Trimming stripped 5 bases from V and 2 bases from J, with 10 bases between. This CDR3 is built from 14 residues. Germline V gives CDR1 LNHDA, CDR2 SQIVND (reference sequence).

This clone was picked up one time. The chain joins TRBV11-2 to TRBJ2-7, with 11 bases fitting TRBD2. The V gene's germline CDR1 is SGHAT and CDR2 FQNNGV. V was clipped by 5 bases and J by 0 bases; unmatched bases: 6. This CDR3 contains 16 residues. The CDR3 reads CASSAIAGGPSYEQYF. Written as DNA, the CDR3 is TGTGCCAGCAGCGCAATAGCGGGGGGGCCCTCCTACGAGCAGTACTTC.

This chain connects TRBV9 to TRBJ1-6, with TRBD1 as a possible D gene (6 bases). Trimming shortened V by 1 base and J by 7 bases, and 12 bases separated the two germline ends. CDR3 length: 15 amino acids. Germline CDR1 is SGDLS and CDR2 is YYNGEE. The CDR3 region is CASSVRGTVNSPLHF. For the CDR3, the DNA is TGTGCCAGCAGCGTAAGGGGGACGGTGAATTCACCCCTCCACTTT.

This clone was seen once. The chain joins TRBV29-1 to TRBJ1-1, with a tentative D call TRBD1 (5 bases). Trimming took 5 bases from V and 5 from J, leaving 9 bases between them. Germline CDR1 and CDR2: SQVTM and ANQGSEA. The CDR3 has 11 amino acids. The CDR3 DNA sequence: TGCAGCGTTCACGGGGGAACTGAAGCTTTCTTT. This codes for CSVHGGTEAFF.

The chain uses TRBV7-8 and TRBJ2-1; 9 bases align to TRBD2. V was clipped by 3 bases and J by 0 bases; unmatched bases: 3. The CDR3 sequence is 16 residues long. In germline, CDR1 is SGHVS, CDR2 FQNEAQ. The CDR3 loop reads CASSFSSGNSYNEQFF. The DNA for the CDR3 is TGTGCCAGCAGCTTCTCTAGCGGGAACTCCTACAATGAGCAGTTCTTC.

CDR3 sequence (DNA): TGTGCCAGCAGCGCCCCGACAGGGGAGGAAAAACTGTTTTTT. It specifies CASSAPTGEEKLFF. The chain combines TRBV9 with TRBJ1-4, with 8 positions matching TRBD1. Germline V gene sequence: CDR1 SGDLS, CDR2 YYNGEE. The CDR3 runs to 14 residues. The V gene end was trimmed by 3 bases and the J gene end by 8 bases; junction bases not matched to a gene: 6. The full variable domain, in which reference TRBV9 and TRBJ1-4 provide the parts outside the CDR3, is DSGVTQTPKHLITATGQRVTLRCSPRSGDLSVYWYQQSLDQGLQFLIQYYNGEERAKGNILERFSAQQFPDLHSELNLSSLELGDSALYFCASSAPTGEEKLFFGSGTQLSVL.

This rearrangement joins TRBV6-1 to TRBJ2-3; 13 bases are a match to TRBD2. The CDR3 runs to 15 residues. The junction had 9 bases not matched to a gene; V was cut back by 10 bases and J by 5 bases. CDR1 MNHNS and CDR2 SASEGT come from the germline V gene. Written as DNA, the CDR3 is TGTGCCACATCCAGGACTAGCGGGAGTCTAGATACGCAGTATTTT. This translates into CATSRTSGSLDTQYF.

This clone was seen once. This sequence joins TRBV28 and TRBJ1-2; D is possibly TRBD1 (6 bases). CDR1 and CDR2 from the germline V gene are MDHEN and SYDVKM. Trimming removed 3 bases at V and 5 bases at J, with 19 bases between. The CDR3 runs 16 residues. CDR3 DNA sequence: TGTGCCAGCAGTTTGGATAGAACAGGGTCTGCATATGGCTACACCTTC. It yields the protein CASSLDRTGSAYGYTF.

The CDR3: CASSYTASGANEQFF. CDR3 sequence (DNA): TGTGCCAGCAGTTATACGGCTAGCGGGGCGAATGAGCAGTTCTTC. The rearrangement uses TRBV6-6 and TRBJ2-1; 9 bases match TRBD2. The CDR3 sequence is 15 residues long. CDR1 and CDR2 (germline): MNHNY, SVGAGI (reference sequence). Trimming took 3 bases from V and 7 from J; bases not matched to a gene: 7.

This chain uses TRBV7-6 with TRBJ2-7; 8 nucleotides line up with TRBD2. Trimming took 5 bases from V and 0 from J; bases not matched to a gene: 12. CDR3 size: 17 residues. Germline V gene sequence: CDR1 SGHVS, CDR2 FNYEAQ. CDR3 protein: CASSGRGAGVHSYEQYF. The DNA of the CDR3 is TGTGCCAGCAGCGGTCGAGGAGCGGGAGTGCACTCCTACGAGCAGTACTTC.

V and J are TRBV4-1 and TRBJ2-7; 10 bases agree with TRBD1. The V gene end was trimmed by 2 bases and the J gene end by 1 base; junction bases not matched to a gene: 14. There are 19 residues in the CDR3. Germline lookup yields CDR1 MGHRA and CDR2 YSYEKL. Here the CDR3 DNA reads TGCGCCAGCAGCCAAAAAGAAATTGTGGGGACAGGGGTATCCTACGAGCAGTACTTC. This encodes CASSQKEIVGTGVSYEQYF.

In this sample, this clone turned up once. The chain uses TRBV6-5 and TRBJ1-5, with D unresolved. The CDR3 extends over 14 amino acids. Germline V gene lookup returns CDR1 MNHEY and CDR2 SVGAGI. Trimming shortened V by 10 bases and J by 0 bases, and 13 bases separated the two germline ends. CDR3 nucleotide sequence: TGTGCCACTACAGTGATCGATAGCAATCAGCCCCAGCATTTT. Protein product: CATTVIDSNQPQHF.

The chain combines TRBV5-1 with TRBJ2-7; no clear D gene. With 0 bases removed from V and 2 bases from J, the gap between germline ends came to 9 bases. The germline gives CDR1 SGHRS, CDR2 YFSETQ. This CDR3 contains 14 residues. The CDR3 nucleotides read TGCGCCAGCAGCTTGGAGCCAGGAACCTACGAGCAGTACTTC. Encoded protein: CASSLEPGTYEQYF.

The chain carries TRBV28 and TRBJ2-7; a possible D gene is TRBD2 (6 bases). This CDR3 spans 11 amino acids. Trimming removed 8 bases at V and 5 bases at J, with 10 bases between. Per the germline V gene, CDR1 is MDHEN and CDR2 is SYDVKM. The CDR3 is CASCGGNEQYF. CDR3 nucleotide sequence: TGTGCCAGCTGTGGGGGGAACGAGCAGTACTTC. Looking up the rest from reference TRBV28 and TRBJ2-7 gives the full variable domain: DVKVTQSSRYLVKRTGEKVFLECVQDMDHENMFWYRQDPGLGLRLIYFSYDVKMKEKGDIPEGYSVSREKKERFSLILESASTNQTSMYLCASCGGNEQYFGPGTRLTVT.